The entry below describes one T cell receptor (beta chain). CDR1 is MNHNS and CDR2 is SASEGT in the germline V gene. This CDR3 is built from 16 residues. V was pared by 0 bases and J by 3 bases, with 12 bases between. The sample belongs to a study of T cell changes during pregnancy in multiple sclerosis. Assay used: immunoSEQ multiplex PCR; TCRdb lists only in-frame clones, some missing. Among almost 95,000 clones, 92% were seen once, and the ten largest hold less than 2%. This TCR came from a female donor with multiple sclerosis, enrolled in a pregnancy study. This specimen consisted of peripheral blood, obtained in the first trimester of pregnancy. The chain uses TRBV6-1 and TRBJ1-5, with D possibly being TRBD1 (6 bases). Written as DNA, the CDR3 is TGTGCCAGCAGTGAAGCAAGCGGACAGATCAATCAGCCCCAGCATTTT. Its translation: CASSEASGQINQPQHF.